This TCR beta chain was captured by sequencing in a study of OX40 agonist ivuxolimab in advanced cancers. Germline V CDR1 and CDR2: SGHAT, FQNNGV. This CDR3 is 14 amino acids long. V was pared by 7 bases and J by 4 bases, with 16 bases between. A history of autoimmune disease or systemic immunosuppression excluded patients. TCRdb's table, derived via immunoSEQ multiplex PCR, lists solely in-frame clones and lacks some. The profile covers roughly 68,000 clones, with around 93% appearing a single time and 1% to 1.2% taken by the ten largest. J is TRBJ2-5 and V is TRBV11-2, with D possibly called TRBD1 or TRBD2 (5 bases each). Here the sequenced sample was CD4+ or CD8+ T cells sorted from blood, taken in a trial of the OX40 agonist ivuxolimab. The receptor was isolated from an adult with an advanced solid tumor such as melanoma, head and neck, liver or kidney cancer. Written as DNA, the CDR3 is TGTGCCAGCACCCGGGACCAAACCTTAGAGACCCAGTACTTC. This encodes CASTRDQTLETQYF.